This T cell receptor beta chain derives from a study of shared clonotypes between healthy human individuals. CD8 memory comprised CD45RO+ plus CCR7-negative CD45RA+ TemRA cells. The assay was immunoSEQ multiplex PCR, and TCRdb's table has in-frame clones only and misses some. The data contain roughly 720,000 clones, roughly 88% of them singletons. Germline lookup yields CDR1 SNHLY and CDR2 FYNNEI. V was clipped by 3 bases and J by 5 bases; unmatched bases: 4. The CDR3 contains 16 residues. Study-wide results and caveats: With a handful of donors compared, 4.5% to 6.5% of naive CD4 clonotypes were shared. Genetic and exposure-history diversity was limited by the few donors. Depth was large, yet rarefaction showed that sorted-subset sequencing was incomplete.

Concerning this clone: Its antigen is not identified.

V gene TRBV2 combines with J gene TRBJ2-2; TRBD1 agrees at 12 bases. This receptor was identified in a man younger than 30 in good health. Some clones in this sample may be carry-over from other donors' samples. Sequenced: memory CD8+ T cells from PBMCs. Sample subset: CD45RO+ cells pooled with CCR7-negative TemRA cells. The CDR3 bases are TGTGCCAGCAGTGATAGGGACAGGGGGCCGACCGGGGAGCTGTTTTTT. Amino acids: CASSDRDRGPTGELFF.